Presented here are 20 T cell receptor beta chains from one specimen sequenced in a study of beta chain features in type 1 diabetes. What was sequenced were expressed TCRB transcripts, since all of the isolated RNA had been reverse transcribed. This table comes from immunoSEQ multiplex PCR, and its TCRdb copy is limited to in-frame clones, with some not included. The sample yields under 450,000 clones, over 12% seen once. Specimen: naive CD4+ T cells from blood. These receptors all come from a young woman in good health.

This sequence joins TRBV15 and TRBJ1-5; possible D gene TRBD1, 5 bases. The length of the CDR3 is 14 residues. The germline V gene encodes CDR1 LNHNV and CDR2 YYDKDF (reference sequence). The germline V and J ends were trimmed by 5 bases and 7 bases, with 15 bases remaining between them. Here the CDR3 DNA reads TGTGCCACCAGCGGAAACCCAGGGATCCAGCCCCAGCATTTT. This gives the protein CATSGNPGIQPQHF.

CDR3 loop: CASSPSGQSYGYTF. As DNA, the CDR3 is TGTGCCAGCAGCCCCTCGGGACAGAGCTATGGCTACACCTTC. The gene calls are TRBV7-2 and TRBJ1-2; 7 bases are a match to TRBD1. This CDR3 has 14 amino acids. With 5 bases clipped from V and 4 bases from J, the junction kept 7 bases outside the gene matches. Looked up from germline, CDR1 is SGHTA and CDR2 is FQGNSA. The variable domain in full, with the rest retrieved from reference TRBV7-2 and TRBJ1-2, is GAGVSQSPSNKVTEKGKDVELRCDPISGHTALYWYRQSLGQGLEFLIYFQGNSAPDKSGLPSDRFSAERTGGSVSTLTIQRTQQEDSAVYLCASSPSGQSYGYTFGSGTRLTVV.

The V and J genes are TRBV28 and TRBJ2-5; 13 bases are a match to TRBD2. The CDR3 consists of 16 residues. The V segment lost 3 bases and the J segment 1 base; nucleotides outside the gene matches: 2. Germline V lookup: CDR1 MDHEN, CDR2 SYDVKM. The DNA for the CDR3 is TGTGCCAGCAGTTTTGGGACTAGCGGGGCCCAAGAGACCCAGTACTTC. The encoded protein is CASSFGTSGAQETQYF.

In the case of this clone: The same CDR3 also results from other DNA sequences found in this sample. V is TRBV29-1 and J is TRBJ1-1; D possibly corresponds to TRBD1 (5 bases). Germline CDR1 and CDR2: SQVTM and ANQGSEA. V lost 4 bases to trimming and J lost 0 bases, with 6 bases between them. The CDR3 runs 12 residues. Here the CDR3 DNA reads TGCAGCGTTGGACAGCTGAACACTGAAGCTTTCTTT. Translated: CSVGQLNTEAFF.

Details on this clone: Additional DNA sequences in this sample encode the identical CDR3. The chain carries TRBV7-9 and TRBJ1-5, with a tentative D call TRBD1 (5 bases). V lost 5 bases to trimming and J lost 1 base, with 9 bases between them. CDR1 and CDR2 (germline): SEHNR, FQNEAQ (reference sequence). The CDR3 covers 14 residues. The CDR3 DNA follows: TGTGCCAGCAGCCCGCGGGACAGCAATCAGCCCCAGCATTTT. Translated: CASSPRDSNQPQHF.

This CDR3 is CATSRPAGGRGDTQYF. The CDR3 DNA follows: TGTGCCACCAGCAGGCCAGCGGGAGGGCGTGGGGATACGCAGTATTTT. The V and J genes are TRBV15 and TRBJ2-3; 10 nucleotides agree with TRBD2. Per the germline V gene, CDR1 is LNHNV and CDR2 is YYDKDF (reference sequence). With 3 bases clipped from V and 6 bases from J, the junction kept 9 bases outside the gene matches. This CDR3 contains 16 residues.

The chain links TRBV30 to TRBJ2-1; a possible D gene is TRBD2 (5 bases). The V end lost 2 bases, the J end lost 10 bases, and 12 bases lay between the germline ends. In germline, CDR1 is GTSNPN, CDR2 SVGIG (reference sequence). The CDR3 covers 12 residues. CDR3 nucleotide sequence: TGTGCCTGGAGTCGGGAAAACCTAGAGCAGTTCTTC. Translating gives CAWSRENLEQFF.

This clone occurred a few times. The chain is built from TRBV28 and TRBJ1-5, with TRBD1 identical over 11 bases. Germline V gives CDR1 MDHEN, CDR2 SYDVKM. This CDR3 spans 15 amino acids. The V gene end was trimmed by 5 bases and the J gene end by 4 bases; junction bases not matched to a gene: 4. CDR3 loop: CASSAGTGGNQPQHF. The CDR3 nucleotides are TGTGCCAGCAGTGCCGGGACAGGGGGAAATCAGCCCCAGCATTTT.

The CDR3 region is CASSLVGGRASEQYF. The CDR3 nucleotides read TGTGCCAGCAGCTTAGTAGGCGGGAGGGCGAGTGAGCAGTACTTC. The chain joins TRBV7-9 to TRBJ2-7; 9 nucleotides align to TRBD2. The V gene's germline CDR1 is SEHNR and CDR2 FQNEAQ (reference sequence). The length of the CDR3 is 15 residues. The ends lost 1 base at V and 7 bases at J; junction bases unmatched: 8.

The CDR3 sequence is CASSVTSGAPSYEQYF. The CDR3 nucleotides are TGTGCCAGCAGCGTAACTAGCGGGGCCCCCTCCTACGAGCAGTACTTC. The chain has TRBV9 and TRBJ2-7; 10 nucleotides line up with TRBD2. The V gene end was trimmed by 1 base and the J gene end by 0 bases; junction bases not matched to a gene: 4. This CDR3 is 16 amino acids long. Germline V CDR1 and CDR2: SGDLS, YYNGEE.

Only a few counts were recorded for this clone. V is TRBV30 and J is TRBJ2-3; TRBD2 aligns across 9 bases. Germline V gene sequence: CDR1 GTSNPN, CDR2 SVGIG (reference sequence). V shed 3 bases and J 4 bases; nucleotides not matched to a gene: 11. There are 16 residues in the CDR3. The chain's CDR3 is CAWSPGLARPADTQYF. CDR3 nucleotide sequence: TGTGCCTGGAGCCCGGGACTAGCTCGTCCCGCAGATACGCAGTATTTT.

The gene calls are TRBV6-6 and TRBJ1-1, with D tentatively TRBD1 (5 bases). CDR3 length equals 15 residues. Germline V CDR1 and CDR2: MNHNY, SVGAGI (reference sequence). Trimming stripped 3 bases from V and 4 bases from J, with 15 bases between. The CDR3 here is CASSYGRGGGTEAFF. The CDR3 DNA sequence: TGTGCCAGCAGTTATGGGAGGGGAGGAGGCACTGAAGCTTTCTTT.

This sequence joins TRBV15 and TRBJ2-7, with TRBD2 identical over 8 bases. Germline V gene data show CDR1 as LNHNV and CDR2 as YYDKDF (reference sequence). The CDR3 runs 16 residues. V lost 5 bases and J lost 3; bases outside the gene matches: 12. CDR3 in DNA: TGTGCCACCAGCGATGTCTCCAGCGGGAGTCGCTACGAGCAGTACTTC. It encodes CATSDVSSGSRYEQYF.

The chain recombines TRBV27 with TRBJ2-1, with TRBD2 matching 10 bases. V gave up 6 bases and J gave up 7 bases; unmatched junction bases: 9. Germline V gives CDR1 MNHEY, CDR2 SMNVEV (reference sequence). The CDR3 is 15 amino acids. As DNA, the CDR3 is TGTGCCAGCAGGACCCTAGCGGGAGCAGGTAATGAGCAGTTCTTC. It codes for CASRTLAGAGNEQFF.

The CDR3 DNA reads as TGTGCCAGCAGCTTAGAGGCGGGTGCCTATGGCTACACCTTC. Amino acid sequence: CASSLEAGAYGYTF. The chain links TRBV7-9 to TRBJ1-2; D ambiguous. The CDR3 totals 14 residues. Germline V gene sequence: CDR1 SEHNR, CDR2 FQNEAQ (reference sequence). V gave up 1 base and J gave up 4 bases, with 10 bases separating them.

V usage is TRBV19 and J usage is TRBJ1-2; TRBD1 is a possible D gene (5 bases). There are 12 residues in the CDR3. Germline V gene sequence: CDR1 LNHDA, CDR2 SQIVND (reference sequence). Trimming took 4 bases from V and 7 from J, leaving 10 bases between them. CDR3 DNA: TGTGCCAGTAGTACGAGTGACAGTGGCTACACCTTC. The encoded protein is CASSTSDSGYTF.

In its sample, this clone was seen a few times. The CDR3 reads CSVPGVVNTEAFF. The CDR3 DNA sequence: TGCAGCGTACCGGGGGTAGTGAACACTGAAGCTTTCTTT. The rearrangement links TRBV29-1 to TRBJ1-1, with D maybe TRBD1 (5 bases). Trimming cost V 6 bases and J 0 bases, with 11 bases left between them. The germline gives CDR1 SQVTM, CDR2 ANQGSEA. The CDR3 length is 13 residues.

This clone was picked up a small number of times. The genes are TRBV30 and TRBJ1-2; TRBD1 is a possible D gene (5 bases). Germline-derived CDR1 and CDR2 are GTSNPN and SVGIG (reference sequence). The CDR3 contains 12 residues. Trimming took off 4 bases at V and 1 base at J, with 7 bases between the two ends. Here the CDR3 reads CAWIGDNYGYTF. The CDR3 DNA reads as TGTGCCTGGATAGGGGATAACTATGGCTACACCTTC.

The V and J genes are TRBV28 and TRBJ2-5, with 14 bases identical to TRBD2. V trimming: 6 bases; J trimming: 4 bases; junction bases outside the gene matches: 10. The CDR3 loop spans 17 amino acids. Germline V gives CDR1 MDHEN, CDR2 SYDVKM. This CDR3 is CASSQTSGRALGETQYF. The CDR3 DNA reads TGTGCCAGCAGCCAGACTAGCGGGAGGGCCCTCGGAGAGACCCAGTACTTC.

This rearrangement joins TRBV30 to TRBJ2-3; a weak D match, TRBD2 (6 bases). V lost 0 bases to trimming and J lost 5 bases, with 27 bases between them. CDR1 is GTSNPN, CDR2 SVGIG, per germline (reference sequence). CDR3 size: 19 residues. DNA for the CDR3: TGTGCCTGGAGTGTTAAACCGCTAGCGCCAAGGCCCCGCATAGATACGCAGTATTTT. This translates into CAWSVKPLAPRPRIDTQYF.